This T cell receptor beta chain derives from a study of blood T cell repertoires in COVID-19. Whole-study context: From T cells, B-cell-depleted T cells, or PBMCs came the material, which was cDNA or gDNA.

Unmatched junction bases numbered 6, after V lost 5 bases and J lost 1 base. The CDR3 has 16 residues. Germline V gives CDR1 MNHEY, CDR2 SMNVEV (reference sequence). Measured with immunoSEQ multiplex PCR; TCRdb has only the in-frame clones, and not every one. The table includes 170,000 or so clones, roughly four fifths detected once. Sequenced input: peripheral blood. This clonotype was sampled from a woman in her seventies with COVID-19, enrolled during active disease. The chain recombines TRBV27 with TRBJ1-5, with TRBD1 identical over 9 bases. The CDR3 sequence: CASSPTGQGSNQPQHF. The CDR3 DNA is TGTGCCAGCAGTCCAACGGGACAGGGAAGCAATCAGCCCCAGCATTTT.